The source of this T cell receptor beta chain is a study of T cell repertoires in cytomegalovirus infection. Study summary: Selection of CMV epitopes for the study included recently identified HLA-C-restricted and well-studied HLA-B-restricted ones. Signatures in public TCR beta sequences pointed to both CMV infection and matching HLA type. Study-wide findings and caveats: HLA-C-restricted TCR beta clonotypes specific for CMV led the ex vivo response. Cumulated frequencies of public TCR beta families served to identify carriers of CMV plus the relevant HLA.

MiXCR, applied by TCRdb to the reads, yields one record per CDR3 protein. This table has over 250,000 distinct CDR3 sequences, approximately 22% appearing once. Germline loops: CDR1 SGHVS, CDR2 FNYEAQ. The CDR3 has 17 amino acids. V was pared by 5 bases and J by 4 bases, with 12 bases of the junction left unmatched. This clonotype was picked up many times. The antigen is unknown. The source is a human donor in good health (CMV status not recorded). Some clones in this sample may be carry-over from other donors' samples. This specimen consisted of cultured PBMCs, obtained from culture after CMV antigen stimulation. The V and J genes are TRBV7-6 and TRBJ2-1; the match to TRBD1 covers 9 bases. CDR3 nucleotide sequence: TGTGCCAGCAGCCCTTATCCTGGGGGACAGGGTTACAATGAGCAGTTCTTC. Translated, it gives CASSPYPGGQGYNEQFF.